These 10 T cell receptor beta chains came from one sample sequenced in a study of cytomegalovirus exposure and HLA in healthy donors. Clones were sequenced by immunoSEQ multiplex PCR, and TCRdb holds only the in-frame ones, with some missing. The data hold 100,000 to 120,000 clones, with more than 70% observed a single time. The sequencing sample was made of PBMCs. The receptors shown here come from a young woman in good health and CMV-seronegative.

As DNA, the CDR3 is TGTGCCAGCAGTTTCAGGGACAGGGAATCCTACGAGCAGTACTTC. Its translation is CASSFRDRESYEQYF. This chain uses TRBV28 with TRBJ2-7, with 9 positions matching TRBD1. The CDR3 has 15 residues. The V gene end was trimmed by 3 bases and the J gene end by 1 base; junction bases not matched to a gene: 4. Germline CDR1 and CDR2: MDHEN and SYDVKM.

The gene calls are TRBV28 and TRBJ2-3; 9 nucleotides line up with TRBD1. The CDR3 spans 15 residues. Trimming cost V 5 bases and J 4 bases; bases outside gene matches: 7. CDR1 is MDHEN and CDR2 is SYDVKM in the germline V gene. CDR3 residues: CASSAATGGSDTQYF. The CDR3 DNA reads as TGTGCCAGCAGTGCGGCGACAGGGGGTTCAGATACGCAGTATTTT.

The rearrangement uses TRBV29-1 and TRBJ1-1; 7 bases are shared with TRBD1. The length of the CDR3 is 15 residues. Germline V gives CDR1 SQVTM, CDR2 ANQGSEA. Germline trimming cut 2 bases from V and 5 bases from J; bases unmatched to any gene: 11. The CDR3 coding sequence is TGCAGCGTTGAAAATGGAAAGGGGGCTGGAACTGAAGCTTTCTTT. The encoded protein is CSVENGKGAGTEAFF.

This rearrangement joins TRBV4-1 to TRBJ1-5; 8 bases align to TRBD1. Germline CDR1 reads MGHRA; CDR2 reads YSYEKL. The trim removed 4 bases at V and 5 bases at J, leaving 10 bases unmatched. The CDR3 covers 16 residues. The CDR3 region has the DNA TGCGCCAGCAGCCCGGATACCGGACAGGGACATCAGCCCCAGCATTTT. Its translation is CASSPDTGQGHQPQHF.

The V and J genes are TRBV7-6 and TRBJ2-1; TRBD2 matches at 10 bases. The CDR3 loop spans 15 amino acids. V gave up 3 bases and J gave up 9 bases; unmatched junction bases: 8. Germline lookup yields CDR1 SGHVS and CDR2 FNYEAQ. The CDR3 DNA reads TGTGCCAGCAGCTTTACTAGCGGGGAGCGGAGTGAGCAGTTCTTC. Amino acids: CASSFTSGERSEQFF.

As DNA, the CDR3 is TGTGCCAGCAGCTTAGGACTTAACACAGATACGCAGTATTTT. It encodes CASSLGLNTDTQYF. The chain is built from TRBV11-2 and TRBJ2-3; D call uncertain. Germline-derived CDR1 and CDR2 are SGHAT and FQNNGV. Trimming removed 1 base from V and 2 bases from J, with 7 bases in between. The CDR3 is 14 residues long.

The rearrangement joins TRBV7-3 to TRBJ2-3; 7 positions agree with TRBD2. The germline V gene encodes CDR1 SGHTA and CDR2 FQGTGA. J was trimmed by 2 bases and V by 4 bases; bases with no gene match: 9. The CDR3 contains 16 residues. The CDR3 sequence is CASSYKSAGTTDTQYF. In DNA form, the CDR3 reads TGTGCCAGCAGCTACAAATCAGCGGGGACCACAGATACGCAGTATTTT.

The chain joins TRBV2 to TRBJ1-4; TRBD1 is a possible D gene (6 bases). This CDR3 comprises 14 residues. Germline V gives CDR1 SNHLY, CDR2 FYNNEI. The V and J ends lost 8 bases and 3 bases respectively, with 13 bases between them. This chain's CDR3 is CASDRTAPNEKLFF. The CDR3, as DNA: TGTGCCAGCGATAGGACAGCCCCTAATGAAAAACTGTTTTTT.

The CDR3 DNA reads TGCGCCAGCAGCCCCCGGCGCAGGGGGACGACTAACTATGGCTACACCTTC. Translation: CASSPRRRGTTNYGYTF. The gene calls are TRBV4-3 and TRBJ1-2; TRBD1 aligns across 7 bases. The V segment lost 4 bases and the J segment 0 bases; nucleotides outside the gene matches: 11. Germline V CDR1 and CDR2: LGHNA, YSLEER. The CDR3 totals 17 residues.

The chain links TRBV5-6 to TRBJ2-6; D gene unclear. CDR1 and CDR2 (germline): SGHDT, YYEEEE. The length of the CDR3 is 15 residues. V lost 0 bases and J 1 base, leaving 5 bases between the germline ends. CDR3 region: CASSLAPSGANVLTF. The CDR3 nucleotides read TGTGCCAGCAGCTTGGCCCCATCTGGGGCCAACGTCCTGACTTTC.